This is a list of T cell receptor beta chains from one sample in a study of human T cells and chemical hapten exposure. A single record per CDR3 protein comes from TCRdb applying MiXCR to the RACE reads. Of about 160,000 distinct CDR3 sequences in the sample, about a quarter are singletons; the top ten hold 2% to 2.5%. Sample: whole blood, taken in connection with sensitization to the hapten diphenylcyclopropenone (DPC). These TCRs come from a woman under 30 with alopecia areata. Some clones in this sample may be carry-over from other donors' samples. Each CDR3 is given with its conserved first and last residue. D genes are given only for firm matches. The size entry is marked missing in some rows and otherwise reads once, few, many or a size class.

v_gene: TRBV11-3; abundance: NA; d_gene: NA; j_gene: TRBJ1-1; CDR3aa: CASSLGGGPNTEAFF; CDR3nt: TGTGCCAGCAGCTTAGGTGGGGGCCCGAACACTGAAGCTTTCTTT
v_gene: TRBV29-1; abundance: many; d_gene: NA; j_gene: TRBJ2-3; CDR3aa: CSVDGRDTQYF; CDR3nt: TGCAGCGTTGATGGGCGGGATACGCAGTATTTT
v_gene: TRBV29-1; abundance: many; d_gene: TRBD2; j_gene: TRBJ2-7; CDR3aa: CSVAGGVNEQYF; CDR3nt: TGCAGCGTTGCGGGGGGGGTGAACGAGCAGTACTTC
v_gene: TRBV7-2; abundance: NA; d_gene: NA; j_gene: TRBJ1-2; CDR3aa: CASSLELGATDGYTF; CDR3nt: TGTGCCAGCAGCTTAGAGCTGGGGGCTACGGATGGCTACACCTTC
v_gene: TRBV7-8; abundance: NA; d_gene: TRBD1; j_gene: TRBJ2-4; CDR3aa: CASSLGQGLAKNIQYF; CDR3nt: TGTGCCAGCAGCTTAGGACAGGGGTTAGCCAAAAACATTCAGTACTTC
v_gene: TRBV4-3; abundance: NA; d_gene: NA; j_gene: TRBJ2-7; CDR3aa: CASSQWTGDEQYF; CDR3nt: TGCGCCAGCAGCCAGTGGACCGGTGACGAGCAGTACTTC
v_gene: TRBV11-2; abundance: NA; d_gene: NA; j_gene: TRBJ2-4; CDR3aa: CASSLEGGSGNIQYF; CDR3nt: TGTGCCAGCAGCTTAGAGGGGGGTTCGGGAAACATTCAGTACTTC
v_gene: TRBV5-1; abundance: NA; d_gene: NA; j_gene: TRBJ2-2; CDR3aa: CASSLRQGGTGELFF; CDR3nt: TGCGCCAGCAGCTTGCGGCAGGGCGGCACCGGGGAGCTGTTTTTT
v_gene: TRBV24-1; abundance: few; d_gene: NA; j_gene: TRBJ2-3; CDR3aa: CATSTGTDTQYF; CDR3nt: TGTGCCACCAGTACAGGCACAGATACGCAGTATTTT
v_gene: TRBV11-2; abundance: NA; d_gene: TRBD1; j_gene: TRBJ1-2; CDR3aa: CASSLDRKNMGQGSYGYTF; CDR3nt: TGTGCCAGCAGCTTAGATCGTAAGAATATGGGACAGGGAAGCTATGGCTACACCTTC
v_gene: TRBV5-1; abundance: NA; d_gene: NA; j_gene: TRBJ2-3; CDR3aa: CASSSQPYRASTDTQYF; CDR3nt: TGCGCCAGCAGCTCTCAGCCTTACAGGGCTAGCACAGATACGCAGTATTTT
v_gene: TRBV9; abundance: NA; d_gene: NA; j_gene: TRBJ2-2; CDR3aa: CASSPPPGELFF; CDR3nt: TGTGCCAGCAGCCCCCCCCCCGGGGAGCTGTTTTTT
v_gene: TRBV5-1; abundance: few; d_gene: NA; j_gene: TRBJ1-1; CDR3aa: CASSLEIGRNTEAFF; CDR3nt: TGCGCCAGCAGCTTGGAAATAGGCAGGAACACTGAAGCTTTCTTT
v_gene: TRBV25-1; abundance: few; d_gene: NA; j_gene: TRBJ2-5; CDR3aa: CASSEGAGARQETQYF; CDR3nt: TGTGCCAGCAGTGAGGGCGCGGGGGCGCGCCAAGAGACCCAGTACTTC
v_gene: TRBV20-1; abundance: few; d_gene: TRBD2; j_gene: TRBJ2-4; CDR3aa: CSARVSGEGKNIQYF; CDR3nt: TGCAGTGCTAGAGTTAGCGGGGAGGGCAAAAACATTCAGTACTTC
v_gene: TRBV12-3/TRBV12-4; abundance: NA; d_gene: TRBD2; j_gene: TRBJ2-7; CDR3aa: CASSLSGGVTEQYF; CDR3nt: TGTGCCAGCAGTTTGAGCGGGGGAGTTACCGAGCAGTACTTC
v_gene: TRBV5-6; abundance: NA; d_gene: TRBD2; j_gene: TRBJ2-7; CDR3aa: CASSFTTSGRAGYEQYF; CDR3nt: TGTGCCAGCAGCTTCACGACTAGCGGGAGGGCCGGGTACGAGCAGTACTTC
v_gene: TRBV4-3; abundance: few; d_gene: TRBD1; j_gene: TRBJ1-1; CDR3aa: CASSHSRQGRTEAFF; CDR3nt: TGCGCCAGCAGCCATAGTAGACAGGGAAGAACTGAAGCTTTCTTT
v_gene: TRBV27; abundance: few; d_gene: NA; j_gene: TRBJ1-1; CDR3aa: CASRQAFYMNTEAFF; CDR3nt: TGTGCCAGCAGGCAGGCGTTCTACATGAACACTGAAGCTTTCTTT
v_gene: TRBV9; abundance: few; d_gene: NA; j_gene: TRBJ1-5; CDR3aa: CASSVGSGGQGPQHF; CDR3nt: TGTGCCAGCAGCGTAGGGAGCGGGGGCCAGGGGCCCCAGCATTTT
v_gene: TRBV9; abundance: NA; d_gene: NA; j_gene: TRBJ2-7; CDR3aa: CASSVVRREQYF; CDR3nt: TGTGCCAGCAGCGTAGTTCGACGGGAGCAGTACTTC
v_gene: TRBV6-5; abundance: NA; d_gene: TRBD1; j_gene: TRBJ1-1; CDR3aa: CASRTDRANTEAFF; CDR3nt: TGTGCCAGCAGAACAGACAGGGCTAACACTGAAGCTTTCTTT
v_gene: TRBV5-1; abundance: few; d_gene: NA; j_gene: TRBJ2-3; CDR3aa: CASSFQGTDTQYF; CDR3nt: TGCGCCAGCAGCTTTCAGGGCACAGATACGCAGTATTTT
v_gene: TRBV30; abundance: NA; d_gene: TRBD2; j_gene: TRBJ2-1; CDR3aa: CAWSRLAGGHNEQFF; CDR3nt: TGTGCCTGGAGTCGGCTAGCGGGAGGACACAATGAGCAGTTCTTC
v_gene: TRBV7-2; abundance: few; d_gene: NA; j_gene: TRBJ2-1; CDR3aa: CASSARVNEQFF; CDR3nt: TGTGCCAGCAGCGCCAGGGTCAATGAGCAGTTCTTC
v_gene: TRBV4-1; abundance: few; d_gene: NA; j_gene: TRBJ2-7; CDR3aa: CASSQARTANYEQYF; CDR3nt: TGCGCCAGCAGCCAAGCCCGGACAGCAAACTACGAGCAGTACTTC
v_gene: TRBV11-1; abundance: few; d_gene: NA; j_gene: TRBJ2-7; CDR3aa: CASSLSRLTPKEQYF; CDR3nt: TGTGCCAGCAGCTTAAGTAGACTAACGCCTAAAGAGCAGTACTTC
v_gene: TRBV12-3/TRBV12-4; abundance: NA; d_gene: NA; j_gene: TRBJ1-2; CDR3aa: CASSKTYGYTF; CDR3nt: TGTGCCAGCAGCAAGACGTATGGCTACACCTTC
v_gene: TRBV10-3; abundance: NA; d_gene: NA; j_gene: TRBJ1-1; CDR3aa: CAIRGYTEAFF; CDR3nt: TGTGCCATCAGGGGGTACACTGAAGCTTTCTTT
v_gene: TRBV6-4; abundance: few; d_gene: NA; j_gene: TRBJ2-3; CDR3aa: CASSDLTPGVTDTQYF; CDR3nt: TGTGCCAGCAGTGACTTGACTCCTGGGGTCACAGATACGCAGTATTTT
v_gene: TRBV9; abundance: NA; d_gene: NA; j_gene: TRBJ1-6; CDR3aa: CASSTHSNSPLHF; CDR3nt: TGTGCCAGCAGCACCCACAGTAATTCACCCCTCCACTTT
v_gene: TRBV6-5; abundance: NA; d_gene: TRBD1; j_gene: TRBJ2-5; CDR3aa: CASSYRGTGGETQYF; CDR3nt: TGTGCCAGCAGTTACCGCGGGACAGGGGGTGAGACCCAGTACTTC
v_gene: TRBV2; abundance: NA; d_gene: NA; j_gene: TRBJ1-1; CDR3aa: CASRNNPNTEAFF; CDR3nt: TGTGCCAGCAGAAATAACCCGAACACTGAAGCTTTCTTT
v_gene: TRBV4-2; abundance: NA; d_gene: TRBD2; j_gene: TRBJ2-1; CDR3aa: CASSQEGTSGGPYNEQFF; CDR3nt: TGTGCCAGCAGCCAAGAGGGGACTAGCGGGGGACCCTACAATGAGCAGTTCTTC
v_gene: TRBV20-1; abundance: NA; d_gene: TRBD1; j_gene: TRBJ1-5; CDR3aa: CSAFPGQGNNQPQHF; CDR3nt: TGCAGTGCTTTTCCGGGACAGGGGAACAATCAGCCCCAGCATTTT
v_gene: TRBV29-1; abundance: NA; d_gene: TRBD2; j_gene: TRBJ2-1; CDR3aa: CSVKRTSDNEQSF; CDR3nt: TGCAGCGTTAAGCGGACTAGCGATAATGAGCAGTCCTTC
v_gene: TRBV6-4; abundance: once; d_gene: TRBD2; j_gene: TRBJ2-1; CDR3aa: CASSDSGGVGYDEQFF; CDR3nt: TGTGCCAGCAGTGACTCGGGGGGGGTTGGATATGATGAGCAGTTCTTC
v_gene: TRBV29-1; abundance: NA; d_gene: NA; j_gene: TRBJ2-5; CDR3aa: CSVPEAQYF; CDR3nt: TGCAGCGTTCCCGAGGCCCAGTACTTC
v_gene: TRBV6-2/TRBV6-3; abundance: NA; d_gene: TRBD1; j_gene: TRBJ1-1; CDR3aa: CASSSAGTGRNTEAFF; CDR3nt: TGTGCCAGCAGTTCCGCCGGGACAGGGAGGAACACTGAAGCTTTCTTT
v_gene: TRBV7-2; abundance: NA; d_gene: NA; j_gene: TRBJ2-5; CDR3aa: CASRFGRVGTQETQYF; CDR3nt: TGTGCCAGCAGATTCGGACGAGTCGGGACGCAAGAGACCCAGTACTTC
v_gene: TRBV13; abundance: NA; d_gene: NA; j_gene: TRBJ2-7; CDR3aa: CASSSRLEQYF; CDR3nt: TGTGCCAGCAGCTCACGACTCGAGCAGTACTTC
v_gene: TRBV10-3; abundance: NA; d_gene: NA; j_gene: TRBJ2-5; CDR3aa: CAISARQVETQYF; CDR3nt: TGTGCCATCAGTGCAAGACAGGTTGAGACCCAGTACTTC
v_gene: TRBV27; abundance: NA; d_gene: TRBD1; j_gene: TRBJ2-6; CDR3aa: CASSLLGQGPGANVLTF; CDR3nt: TGTGCCAGCAGTTTACTGGGACAGGGGCCTGGGGCCAACGTCCTGACTTTC
v_gene: TRBV6-5; abundance: NA; d_gene: NA; j_gene: TRBJ2-3; CDR3aa: CASSKMTGFRSTDTQYF; CDR3nt: TGTGCCAGCAGTAAAATGACAGGCTTTCGAAGCACAGATACGCAGTATTTT
v_gene: TRBV11-2; abundance: NA; d_gene: NA; j_gene: TRBJ1-4; CDR3aa: CASSPGPGEKLFF; CDR3nt: TGTGCCAGCAGCCCAGGGCCAGGAGAAAAACTGTTTTTT
v_gene: TRBV11-2; abundance: NA; d_gene: TRBD2; j_gene: TRBJ2-7; CDR3aa: CASSLGLGASEQYF; CDR3nt: TGTGCCAGCAGCTTGGGACTAGGTGCGTCGGAGCAGTACTTC
v_gene: TRBV4-2; abundance: NA; d_gene: NA; j_gene: TRBJ2-7; CDR3aa: CASSQDSYSGRYEQYF; CDR3nt: TGTGCCAGCAGCCAAGATTCGTATAGCGGACGCTACGAGCAGTACTTC
v_gene: TRBV7-2; abundance: NA; d_gene: NA; j_gene: TRBJ2-3; CDR3aa: CASSLRARVTDTQYF; CDR3nt: TGTGCCAGCAGCTTACGAGCTCGGGTCACAGATACGCAGTATTTT
v_gene: TRBV20-1; abundance: NA; d_gene: TRBD1; j_gene: TRBJ1-2; CDR3aa: CSARPLGGQGYGYTF; CDR3nt: TGCAGTGCTAGACCTTTGGGGGGACAGGGATATGGCTACACCTTC